The rows below give T cell receptor beta chains drawn from one sample of a study of CD8+CD57+ T cells in acquired aplastic anemia. TCRdb re-called the reads with MiXCR, one entry per CDR3 protein. This table has 190,000 or so distinct CDR3 sequences, 48% appearing once. Sequencing was done on a sample of sorted CD4+, CD8+, or CD8+CD57+ T cells (not recorded which) from PBMCs. The receptors come from a human donor with aplastic anemia. CDR3s include the opening cysteine and the closing phenylalanine or tryptophan.

v_gene	j_gene	CDR3aa
TRBV19	TRBJ2-1	CASSPLSGAPNF
TRBV4-3	TRBJ2-2	CASSQGQGGSGELFF
TRBV19	TRBJ1-3	CASSLPQAGNTIYF
TRBV7-3	TRBJ2-1	CASSLNRNEQFF
TRBV9	TRBJ2-2	CASSVTTGDSGGELFF
TRBV6-5	TRBJ1-2	CASSYLTGTRGLNGYTF
TRBV29-1	TRBJ1-1	CSVRMASLPHTEAFF
TRBV7-6	TRBJ2-3	CASSVGTGGGTDTQYF
TRBV7-8	TRBJ2-2	CASSLWASGRNTGELFF
TRBV20-1	TRBJ1-1	CSAGVSGGRSTEAFF
TRBV18	TRBJ1-1	CASSPPSNRGRTEAFF
TRBV5-1	TRBJ1-2	CASSPDQGRSYTF
TRBV5-1	TRBJ2-5	CASRQNLGETQYF
TRBV7-3	TRBJ1-6	CASSFLNSPLHF
TRBV28	TRBJ2-5	CASTTEAGAQYF
TRBV7-8	TRBJ1-2	CASSPSSRGLGYTF
TRBV7-3	TRBJ2-1	CASSSLHELGNEQFF
TRBV7-9	TRBJ1-5	CASSLGTQPQHF
TRBV6-4	TRBJ2-7	CASSHFGTSWSSYEQYF
TRBV9	TRBJ1-2	CASSAPGLVNYGYTF
TRBV5-1	TRBJ2-3	CASSSGLAGGSSSTDTQYF
TRBV7-9	TRBJ1-4	CASSRGEKLFF
TRBV5-4	TRBJ2-7	CASSAGTGLREQYF
TRBV2	TRBJ1-2	CASRDGNYGYTF
TRBV29-1	TRBJ2-5	CSVEVGTGQETQYF
TRBV19	TRBJ1-4	CASSVRVNEKLFF
TRBV7-3	TRBJ2-1	CASSYGLAGANEQFF
TRBV5-4	TRBJ1-1	CASSLGGRSNTEAFF
TRBV10-1	TRBJ1-2	CARPGIYGYTF
TRBV29-1	TRBJ2-7	CSAVGVGGPYEQYF
TRBV7-6	TRBJ2-3	CATAADSRGAPDTQYF
TRBV7-7	TRBJ2-3	CASSLGLAGTSDTQYF
TRBV2	TRBJ1-2	CASSESAFGYTF
TRBV19	TRBJ1-2	CASSIDGLYGYTF
TRBV6-4	TRBJ2-1	CASSDSSGGAEQFF
TRBV3-1	TRBJ2-3	CARRPGTSESTDTQYF
TRBV10-3	TRBJ1-3	CATGVGGTGEPFF
TRBV7-2	TRBJ2-5	CASSGSDRGLYF
TRBV7-8	TRBJ2-3	CASSSGRNSHVPDTQYF
TRBV2	TRBJ2-5	CASSPGQGKTQYF
TRBV7-2	TRBJ2-1	CASSLGREQYNEQFF
TRBV7-6	TRBJ2-7	CASSPQGARKECEQYF
TRBV5-4	TRBJ1-6	CASSGTVGASSPLHF
TRBV12-3/TRBV12-4	TRBJ2-2	CASRRQGNTGELFF
TRBV19	TRBJ2-3	CASSISWDTQYF
TRBV19	TRBJ1-5	CASSIEQQICNQPQHF
TRBV14	TRBJ1-2	CASSQDGSVYGYTF
TRBV3-1	TRBJ2-7	CASIRTALAGSNYEQYF
TRBV11-1	TRBJ1-2	CASSLKGHSASDGYTF
TRBV29-1	TRBJ1-5	CSVGGGIHSNQPQHF
TRBV11-2	TRBJ2-3	CASSLGQTSTDTQYF
TRBV20-1	TRBJ1-6	CSARAGTENSPLYF
TRBV2	TRBJ2-7	CASSSVINEQYF
TRBV10-3	TRBJ2-7	CAISGEGYLSYEQYF